These 19 T cell receptor beta chains were sequenced from one sample in a study of T cells in Graves' hyperthyroidism and ophthalmopathy. Amplification yielded TCR beta CDR3 regions, with RNA transcripts as the source. First-round RT-PCR with HTBI primers amplified the TCR CDR3 region. TCRdb called the multiplex PCR reads again in MiXCR, with one record for every CDR3 protein. The data hold around 250,000 distinct CDR3 sequences, with approximately 14% observed a single time. Sequenced sample: blood. The receptor set was obtained from a woman between 40 and 50 years old with Graves' hyperthyroidism that later progressed to Graves' ophthalmopathy.

Many counts were recorded for this clonotype. This chain connects TRBV6-1 to TRBJ2-3; TRBD2 agrees at 11 bases. J gave up 4 bases and V 5 bases, and 14 bases lay outside the gene matches. There are 18 residues in the CDR3. Germline lookup yields CDR1 MNHNS and CDR2 SASEGT. The CDR3 DNA reads TGTGCCAGCAGTAAACTTCATTTAGCGGGAGGGCCCTCAGATACGCAGTATTTT. Translation gives CASSKLHLAGGPSDTQYF.

This clonotype was seen many times. The chain couples TRBV12-3 or TRBV12-4 to TRBJ2-3, with 11 bases aligning to TRBD2. The CDR3 runs 19 residues. Trimming cost V 7 bases and J 1 base; bases outside gene matches: 16. DNA for the CDR3: TGTGCCAGCACCTTATGGGAAATAATAGCGGGAGGGCGCACAGATACGCAGTATTTT. Translating it yields CASTLWEIIAGGRTDTQYF.

At least ten counts were recorded for this clonotype. The rearrangement links TRBV20-1 to TRBJ2-3, with TRBD1 as a possible D gene (5 bases). This CDR3 comprises 14 residues. The germline V gene has CDR1 DFQATT and CDR2 SNEGSKA (reference sequence). V shed 6 bases and J shed 2 bases, with 15 bases lying between them. The CDR3 sequence: CSATGPGYTDTQYF. The CDR3 region has the DNA TGCAGTGCCACAGGTCCGGGCTACACAGATACGCAGTATTTT.

This clonotype was recorded at least ten times. This chain uses TRBV20-1 with TRBJ2-5, with D uncertain. Germline CDR1 DFQATT, CDR2 SNEGSKA (reference sequence). Deletions cut 1 base from V and 7 bases from J, with 16 bases between. The CDR3 loop spans 14 amino acids. CDR3 bases: TGCAGTGCTAGAGTAGGGTTCATAGAAGGGACCCAGTACTTC. It specifies CSARVGFIEGTQYF.

This clonotype has just a few counts. This rearrangement joins TRBV5-4 to TRBJ2-5, with D unclear. The V gene's germline CDR1 is SGHNT and CDR2 YYREEE (reference sequence). Trimming stripped 6 bases from V and 3 bases from J, with 9 bases between. The CDR3 is made up of 12 amino acids. CDR3 protein: CASKGTEETQYF. The CDR3 DNA follows: TGTGCCAGCAAGGGTACCGAAGAGACCCAGTACTTC. Full variable domain (outside the CDR3, taken from reference TRBV5-4 and TRBJ2-5): ETGVTQSPTHLIKTRGQQVTLRCSSQSGHNTVSWYQQALGQGPQFIFQYYREEENGRGNFPPRFSGLQFPNYSSELNVNALELDDSALYLCASKGTEETQYFGPGTRLLVL.

V and J are TRBV27 and TRBJ2-7; a weak D match, TRBD1 (5 bases). V was clipped by 4 bases and J by 0 bases, with 10 bases between them. The CDR3 sequence is 14 residues long. The germline CDR1 and CDR2 sequences are MNHEY and SMNVEV (reference sequence). CDR3 coding DNA: TGTGCCAGCAGTTCCTCGGACACCTCCTACGAGCAGTACTTC. Translated: CASSSSDTSYEQYF.

With regard to this clonotype: This may come from a read error, since a much larger clone is one base off. The chain joins TRBV4-1 to TRBJ1-4; the D gene is possibly TRBD1 (5 bases). The ends were cut back, 2 bases at V and 8 bases at J, with 18 bases in the middle. The CDR3 runs to 16 residues. Looked up from germline, CDR1 is MGHRA and CDR2 is YSYEKL. CDR3 sequence (DNA): TGCGCCAGCAGCCAACCTCGACGGGGGTCCCGCGAAAAACTGTTTTTT. Residues: CASSQPRRGSREKLFF.

The sample holds many counts of this clonotype. The chain links TRBV30 to TRBJ1-3; D unresolved. The CDR3 runs to 13 residues. CDR1 is GTSNPN, CDR2 SVGIG, per germline (reference sequence). V lost 7 bases, J lost 4 bases, and 14 bases lay in between. CDR3 sequence (DNA): TGTGCCTACCAACCGGGAATCGGAAACACCATATATTTT. Translating it yields CAYQPGIGNTIYF. Looking up the rest from reference TRBV30 and TRBJ1-3 gives the full variable domain: SQTIHQWPATLVQPVGSPLSLECTVEGTSNPNLYWYRQAAGRGLQLLFYSVGIGQISSEVPQNLSASRPQDRQFILSSKKLLLSDSGFYLCAYQPGIGNTIYFGEGSWLTVV.

On this clonotype itself: One end of the junction does not line up with germline, which may come from a read error. The V and J genes are TRBV20-1 and TRBJ1-5, with D maybe TRBD1 (6 bases). The germline V gene has CDR1 DFQATT and CDR2 SNEGSKA (reference sequence). The CDR3 runs to 14 residues. In DNA, the CDR3 is TGCAGCGCTAGTAGGGGGATGAGCGATCACCCCCAGCATTTT. As protein: CSASRGMSDHPQHF.

This clonotype was observed many times. The chain recombines TRBV7-8 with TRBJ2-1, with 9 nucleotides matching TRBD2. V lost 6 bases, J lost 0 bases, and 3 bases stayed unmatched. Germline assignment: CDR1 SGHVS and CDR2 FQNEAQ. The CDR3 runs to 15 residues. The CDR3 DNA reads TGTGCCAGCAGGGTTAGCGGGAGCTCCTACAATGAGCAGTTCTTC. Protein: CASRVSGSSYNEQFF.

This clonotype was recorded many times. The rearrangement uses TRBV28 and TRBJ1-2, with D unclear. The CDR3 runs to 13 residues. Germline V gene lookup returns CDR1 MDHEN and CDR2 SYDVKM. Trimming pared 4 bases from V and 4 bases from J, leaving 10 bases between. This CDR3 is CASSSPNSYGYTF. The CDR3, as DNA: TGTGCCAGCAGTTCTCCTAACTCCTATGGCTACACCTTC.

This clonotype occurred many times. This chain uses TRBV5-1 with TRBJ2-7; 8 bases align to TRBD1. Germline CDR1 reads SGHRS; CDR2 reads YFSETQ. J was trimmed by 4 bases and V by 4 bases; bases with no gene match: 10. The CDR3 covers 15 residues. CDR3 residues: CASSPLGTGDYEQYF. The CDR3 nucleotides read TGCGCCAGCAGCCCGCTAGGGACAGGAGATTACGAGCAGTACTTC. The variable domain in full, with the rest retrieved from reference TRBV5-1 and TRBJ2-7, is KAGVTQTPRYLIKTRGQQVTLSCSPISGHRSVSWYQQTPGQGLQFLFEYFSETQRNKGNFPGRFSGRQFSNSRSEMNVSTLELGDSALYLCASSPLGTGDYEQYFGPGTRLTVT.

This clonotype was counted many times. The gene calls are TRBV11-2 and TRBJ2-7; the match to TRBD2 covers 8 bases. V was pared by 4 bases and J by 1 base, with 9 bases of the junction left unmatched. Germline V gene lookup returns CDR1 SGHAT and CDR2 FQNNGV. This CDR3 contains 16 residues. In nucleotides, the CDR3 is TGTGCCAGCAGCTCCCCAGCGGGGGTATTTTCCTACGAGCAGTACTTC. Protein: CASSSPAGVFSYEQYF.

This clonotype came up a few times. V usage is TRBV5-5 and J usage is TRBJ2-3; TRBD1 is a possible D gene (6 bases). Germline CDR1 SGHKS, CDR2 YYEKEE (reference sequence). This CDR3 is built from 14 residues. Trimming removed 3 bases at V and 5 bases at J, with 13 bases between. Here the CDR3 DNA reads TGTGCCAGCAGCTCCCGCGACAGGATAGATACGCAGTATTTT. Translation: CASSSRDRIDTQYF.

This clonotype has ten or more counts. The chain links TRBV7-9 to TRBJ1-1, with no clear D. Germline V gene lookup returns CDR1 SEHNR and CDR2 FQNEAQ (reference sequence). CDR3 length: 14 amino acids. Trimming stripped 2 bases from V and 5 bases from J, with 12 bases between. The CDR3 DNA reads as TGTGCCAGCAGCTTACCCGAGTCGGGGACTGAAGCTTTCTTT. Residues: CASSLPESGTEAFF. Full variable domain (rest looked up from reference TRBV7-9 and TRBJ1-1): DTGVSQNPRHKITKRGQNVTFRCDPISEHNRLYWYRQTLGQGPEFLTYFQNEAQLEKSRLLSDRFSAERPKGSFSTLEIQRTEQGDSAMYLCASSLPESGTEAFFGQGTRLTVV.

The rearrangement links TRBV20-1 to TRBJ2-5, with D possibly being TRBD1 (6 bases). Germline-derived CDR1 and CDR2 are DFQATT and SNEGSKA (reference sequence). Trimming removed 6 bases at V and 2 bases at J, with 13 bases between. The length of the CDR3 is 13 residues. The CDR3 loop is CSAPMGTQETQYF. CDR3 DNA sequence: TGCAGTGCCCCTATGGGGACACAAGAGACCCAGTACTTC.

This clonotype was detected many times. The V call is TRBV19, the J call TRBJ2-1; TRBD2 matches 13 bases. Trimming at V came to 3 bases and at J to 8 bases, leaving 7 bases not matched to a gene. The germline V gene encodes CDR1 LNHDA and CDR2 SQIVND (reference sequence). CDR3 length: 16 amino acids. The CDR3 loop is CASSIMGLAGRHEQFF. CDR3 nucleotide sequence: TGTGCCAGTAGTATTATGGGACTAGCGGGACGTCATGAGCAGTTCTTC.

At least ten counts were recorded for this clonotype. The V call is TRBV5-5, the J call TRBJ2-1, with D unresolved. The CDR3 totals 15 residues. CDR1 and CDR2 (germline): SGHKS, YYEKEE (reference sequence). Trimming took off 6 bases at V and 3 bases at J, with 16 bases between the two ends. CDR3 coding DNA: TGTGCCAGCACCCTAGACCATCCTGACTACAATGAGCAGTTCTTC. Translating it yields CASTLDHPDYNEQFF.

This clonotype was counted ten times or more. This chain joins TRBV7-2 and TRBJ1-2; D uncertain. Deletions cut 1 base from V and 1 base from J, with 10 bases between. Looked up from germline, CDR1 is SGHTA and CDR2 is FQGNSA. This CDR3 has 15 amino acids. The CDR3 spells CASSLDSSFNYGYTF. The CDR3 nucleotides read TGTGCCAGCAGCTTAGATTCCTCTTTTAACTATGGCTACACCTTC.